The 14 T cell receptor beta chains reported below all come from one sample, sequenced in a study of Ad26.COV2.S vaccination and SARS-CoV-2 variants (dated by TCRdb to the early 2020s). Library method: the immunoSEQ multiplex PCR assay. TCRdb re-hosts the immuneACCESS table, in-frame sequences only. Its copies lack some clones; in the studies checked, an unresolved V gene accounts for under half of them, and the cause for the rest is not known. Counted in this sample were around 300,000 clones; around 89% of them appeared once. The ten top clones hold roughly 5% of the sample. The treatment or condition label on this specimen signifies: roughly 18 received Ad26.COV2.S at low or high dose, single or two shots; roughly 5 received placebo; per-sample allocation not given. Repertoires of vaccine and placebo recipients were sequenced from samples collected on day 63 after the first injection. This specimen was peripheral blood, taken in a trial of Ad26.COV2.S vaccine versus placebo. Receptor source: a person aged 18-65 years who received the Ad26.COV2.S COVID-19 vaccine or a placebo.

The rearrangement joins TRBV27 to TRBJ2-7; 8 bases agree with TRBD1. The CDR3 runs 15 residues. From germline, CDR1 is MNHEY and CDR2 SMNVEV (reference sequence). J gave up 7 bases and V 4 bases, and 12 bases lay outside the gene matches. CDR3 nucleotides: TGTGCCAGCAGTTCCCAGGGGGCCCTAATGGGGGAGCAGTACTTC. This sequence encodes CASSSQGALMGEQYF.

This sequence joins TRBV6-1 and TRBJ2-2, with D maybe TRBD2 (5 bases). The germline gives CDR1 MNHNS, CDR2 SASEGT. V was pared by 4 bases and J by 4 bases, with 16 bases between. The CDR3 spans 16 residues. As DNA, the CDR3 is TGTGCCAGCAGTGGTTCGAGGGTCAGCGGCACCGGGGAGCTGTTTTTT. This encodes CASSGSRVSGTGELFF.

In its sample, this clone was seen once. This rearrangement joins TRBV9 to TRBJ2-6; 7 bases agree with TRBD1. Germline V CDR1 and CDR2: SGDLS, YYNGEE. The CDR3 runs 17 residues. Germline trimming cut 0 bases from V and 4 bases from J; bases unmatched to any gene: 7. The CDR3 spells CASSVGQGASGANVLTF. CDR3 nucleotide sequence: TGTGCCAGCAGCGTAGGACAGGGAGCCTCCGGGGCCAACGTCCTGACTTTC.

The rearrangement links TRBV27 to TRBJ2-7, with 8 positions matching TRBD2. V shed 3 bases, J shed 7 bases, and the junction held 11 bases outside the gene matches. This CDR3 has 15 residues. In germline, CDR1 is MNHEY, CDR2 SMNVEV (reference sequence). The DNA for the CDR3 is TGTGCCAGCAGTTTTGGGACCGGGAGGGCCGCTGAGCAGTACTTC. The encoded protein is CASSFGTGRAAEQYF.

V and J are TRBV11-2 and TRBJ2-1; 8 bases agree with TRBD2. V trimming: 4 bases; J trimming: 4 bases; junction bases outside the gene matches: 3. Per germline, CDR1 SGHAT and CDR2 FQNNGV. The CDR3 runs 14 residues. The CDR3 bases are TGTGCCAGCAGCTCCCCTAGCGGGTACAATGAGCAGTTCTTC. Encoded protein: CASSSPSGYNEQFF.

J is TRBJ2-2 and V is TRBV7-2, with unresolved D. V was trimmed by 0 bases and J by 4 bases, leaving 3 bases between them. From germline, CDR1 is SGHTA and CDR2 FQGNSA. This CDR3 has 13 residues. The CDR3 coding sequence is TGTGCCAGCAGCTTAGCGGTCACCGGGGAGCTGTTTTTT. Translation gives CASSLAVTGELFF.

The chain employs TRBV2 and TRBJ2-7; 9 nucleotides agree with TRBD2. The ends lost 9 bases at V and 3 bases at J; junction bases unmatched: 6. Germline CDR1 reads SNHLY; CDR2 reads FYNNEI. This CDR3 contains 13 residues. CDR3 amino acids: CASSGRELYEQYF. The DNA of the CDR3 is TGTGCCAGTAGCGGGAGAGAACTCTACGAGCAGTACTTC.

This sequence joins TRBV2 and TRBJ1-4; D remains unclear. The V and J ends lost 3 bases and 8 bases respectively, with 7 bases between them. The CDR3 totals 12 residues. Germline V gives CDR1 SNHLY, CDR2 FYNNEI. CDR3 amino acids: CASSDWEEKLFF. Here the CDR3 DNA reads TGTGCCAGCAGTGATTGGGAGGAAAAACTGTTTTTT. Full variable domain (rest looked up from reference TRBV2 and TRBJ1-4): EPEVTQTPSHQVTQMGQEVILRCVPISNHLYFYWYRQILGQKVEFLVSFYNNEISEKSEIFDDQFSVERPDGSNFTLKIRSTKLEDSAMYFCASSDWEEKLFFGSGTQLSVL.

The chain uses TRBV19 and TRBJ2-1, with D possibly TRBD2 on 5 matching bases. CDR3 length: 14 amino acids. V gave up 7 bases and J gave up 1 base, with 11 bases separating them. CDR1 is LNHDA and CDR2 is SQIVND in the germline V gene (reference sequence). The CDR3 DNA reads as TGTGCCAGTACCTCCGGACTTTCCTACAATGAGCAGTTCTTC. Protein: CASTSGLSYNEQFF.

There are a few counts of this clone. The chain uses TRBV12-3 or TRBV12-4 and TRBJ2-5; D is unclear. The CDR3 sequence is 13 residues long. Trimming took 2 bases from V and 3 from J, leaving 7 bases between them. The CDR3 loop is CASSLRQEETQYF. CDR3 DNA sequence: TGTGCCAGCAGTTTAAGGCAGGAAGAGACCCAGTACTTC.

The rearrangement uses TRBV7-9 and TRBJ1-2; D possibly corresponds to TRBD1 (5 bases). Germline V gene sequence: CDR1 SEHNR, CDR2 FQNEAQ (reference sequence). V lost 7 bases to trimming and J lost 5 bases, with 20 bases between them. The CDR3 length is 15 residues. CDR3: CASMVTGSPSYGYTF. The DNA of the CDR3 is TGTGCCAGCATGGTTACAGGATCCCCTTCTTATGGCTACACCTTC. Variable domain in full (rest from reference TRBV7-9 and TRBJ1-2): DTGVSQNPRHKITKRGQNVTFRCDPISEHNRLYWYRQTLGQGPEFLTYFQNEAQLEKSRLLSDRFSAERPKGSFSTLEIQRTEQGDSAMYLCASMVTGSPSYGYTFGSGTRLTVV.

The V gene is TRBV4-2, the J gene TRBJ2-3, with TRBD2 matching over 12 bases. The germline V gene encodes CDR1 LGHNA and CDR2 YNFKEQ. With 0 bases clipped from V and 2 bases from J, the junction kept 3 bases outside the gene matches. This CDR3 is 17 amino acids long. CDR3 sequence reads: CASSQELAGGLTDTQYF. DNA of the CDR3: TGTGCCAGCAGCCAAGAACTAGCGGGGGGCCTCACAGATACGCAGTATTTT.

This clone was counted between two and nine times. This chain connects TRBV4-2 to TRBJ2-1; TRBD1 matches 11 bases. The CDR3 loop spans 19 amino acids. V lost 2 bases to trimming and J lost 2 bases; unmatched junction nucleotides: 11. CDR1 and CDR2 (germline): LGHNA, YNFKEQ. CDR3 amino acids: CASSQRTGGRWETYNEQFF. The CDR3 bases are TGTGCCAGCAGCCAAAGGACAGGGGGCAGGTGGGAGACCTACAATGAGCAGTTCTTC.

The chain links TRBV18 to TRBJ1-5; D perhaps matches TRBD1 (6 bases). Trimming removed 2 bases at V and 4 bases at J, with 9 bases between. The CDR3 covers 14 residues. Germline V CDR1 and CDR2: KGHSH, LQKENI. In DNA, the CDR3 is TGTGCCAGCTCACCATCAGGGGATAATCAGCCCCAGCATTTT. Translated: CASSPSGDNQPQHF.